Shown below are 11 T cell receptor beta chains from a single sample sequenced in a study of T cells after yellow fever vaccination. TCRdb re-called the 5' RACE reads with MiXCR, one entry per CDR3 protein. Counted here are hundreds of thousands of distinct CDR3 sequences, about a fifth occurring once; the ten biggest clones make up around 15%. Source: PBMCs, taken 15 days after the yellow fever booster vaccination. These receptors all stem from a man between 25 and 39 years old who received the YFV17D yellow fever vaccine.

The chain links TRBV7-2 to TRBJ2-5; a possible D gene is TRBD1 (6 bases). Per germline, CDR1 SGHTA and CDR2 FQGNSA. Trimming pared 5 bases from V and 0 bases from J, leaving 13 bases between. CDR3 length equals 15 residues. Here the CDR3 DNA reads TGTGCCAGCAGCACCCGTACAGGGAACCAAGAGACCCAGTACTTC. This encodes CASSTRTGNQETQYF.

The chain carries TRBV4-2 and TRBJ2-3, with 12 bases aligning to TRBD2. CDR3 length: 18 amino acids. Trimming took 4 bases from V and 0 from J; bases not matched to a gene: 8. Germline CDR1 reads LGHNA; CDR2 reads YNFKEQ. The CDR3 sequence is CASSRLASGRASTDTQYF. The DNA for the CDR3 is TGTGCCAGCAGCCGTCTGGCTAGCGGGAGGGCCAGCACAGATACGCAGTATTTT.

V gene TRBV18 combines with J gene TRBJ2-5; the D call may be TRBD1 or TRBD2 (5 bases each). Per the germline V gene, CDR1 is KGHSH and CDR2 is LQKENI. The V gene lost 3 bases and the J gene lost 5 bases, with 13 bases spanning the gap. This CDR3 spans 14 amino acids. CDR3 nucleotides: TGTGCCAGCTCACCGGCCACTGAGGGGGAGACCCAGTACTTC. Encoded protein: CASSPATEGETQYF.

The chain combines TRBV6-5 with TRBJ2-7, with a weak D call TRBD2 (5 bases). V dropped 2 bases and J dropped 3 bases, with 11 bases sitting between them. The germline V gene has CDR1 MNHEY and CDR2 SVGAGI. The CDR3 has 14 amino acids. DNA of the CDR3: TGTGCCAGCAGTTACCCCGGACTGGGCTACGAGCAGTACTTC. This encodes CASSYPGLGYEQYF.

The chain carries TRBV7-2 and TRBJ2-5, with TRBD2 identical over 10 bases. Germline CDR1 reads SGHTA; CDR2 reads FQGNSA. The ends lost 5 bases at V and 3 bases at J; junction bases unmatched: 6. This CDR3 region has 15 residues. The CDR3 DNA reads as TGTGCCAGCAGCCCTCTAGCGGGAGTAGAAGAGACCCAGTACTTC. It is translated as CASSPLAGVEETQYF. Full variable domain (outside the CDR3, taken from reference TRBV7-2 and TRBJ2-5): GAGVSQSPSNKVTEKGKDVELRCDPISGHTALYWYRQSLGQGLEFLIYFQGNSAPDKSGLPSDRFSAERTGGSVSTLTIQRTQQEDSAVYLCASSPLAGVEETQYFGPGTRLLVL.

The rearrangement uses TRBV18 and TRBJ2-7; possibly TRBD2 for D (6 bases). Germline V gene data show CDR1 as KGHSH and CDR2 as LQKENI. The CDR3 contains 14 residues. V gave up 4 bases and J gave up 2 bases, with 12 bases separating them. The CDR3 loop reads CASSLAAGPYEQYF. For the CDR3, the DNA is TGTGCCAGCTCACTGGCAGCGGGCCCCTACGAGCAGTACTTC.

The CDR3 spells CASSQEGQVTDTQYF. As DNA, the CDR3 is TGCGCCAGCAGCCAAGAAGGACAGGTCACAGATACGCAGTATTTT. This chain connects TRBV1 to TRBJ2-3; TRBD1, the table's D call, was not compared with the DNA. TRBV1 is deemed a pseudogene. The CDR3 covers 15 residues.

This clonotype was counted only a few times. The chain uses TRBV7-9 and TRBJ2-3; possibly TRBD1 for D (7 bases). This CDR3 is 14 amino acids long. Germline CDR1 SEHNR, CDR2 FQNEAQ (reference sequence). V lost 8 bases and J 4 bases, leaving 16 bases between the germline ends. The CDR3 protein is CASSIQGGADTQYF. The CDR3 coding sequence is TGTGCCAGCTCAATTCAGGGGGGAGCAGATACGCAGTATTTT. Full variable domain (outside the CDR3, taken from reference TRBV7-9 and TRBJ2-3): DTGVSQNPRHKITKRGQNVTFRCDPISEHNRLYWYRQTLGQGPEFLTYFQNEAQLEKSRLLSDRFSAERPKGSFSTLEIQRTEQGDSAMYLCASSIQGGADTQYFGPGTRLTVL.

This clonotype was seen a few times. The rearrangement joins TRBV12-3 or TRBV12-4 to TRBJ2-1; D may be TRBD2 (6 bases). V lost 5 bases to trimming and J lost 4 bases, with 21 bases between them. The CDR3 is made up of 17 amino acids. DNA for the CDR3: TGTGCCAGCAGTCCTACGATGGGGAGGCTACAATACAATGAGCAGTTCTTC. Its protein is CASSPTMGRLQYNEQFF.

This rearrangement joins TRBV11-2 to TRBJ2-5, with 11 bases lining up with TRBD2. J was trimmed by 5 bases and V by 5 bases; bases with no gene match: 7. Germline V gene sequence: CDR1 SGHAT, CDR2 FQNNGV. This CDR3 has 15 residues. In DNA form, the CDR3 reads TGTGCCAGCAGCATTACTAGCGGGAGCTGGGAGACCCAGTACTTC. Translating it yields CASSITSGSWETQYF.

For the CDR3, the DNA is TGTGCCAGCAGAGGACAGGGACGCCAGCCCCAGCATTTT. Amino acid sequence: CASRGQGRQPQHF. This sequence joins TRBV27 and TRBJ1-5; 8 bases map to TRBD1. CDR3 length equals 13 residues. J was trimmed by 7 bases and V by 6 bases; bases with no gene match: 5. Germline V gene lookup returns CDR1 MNHEY and CDR2 SMNVEV (reference sequence).